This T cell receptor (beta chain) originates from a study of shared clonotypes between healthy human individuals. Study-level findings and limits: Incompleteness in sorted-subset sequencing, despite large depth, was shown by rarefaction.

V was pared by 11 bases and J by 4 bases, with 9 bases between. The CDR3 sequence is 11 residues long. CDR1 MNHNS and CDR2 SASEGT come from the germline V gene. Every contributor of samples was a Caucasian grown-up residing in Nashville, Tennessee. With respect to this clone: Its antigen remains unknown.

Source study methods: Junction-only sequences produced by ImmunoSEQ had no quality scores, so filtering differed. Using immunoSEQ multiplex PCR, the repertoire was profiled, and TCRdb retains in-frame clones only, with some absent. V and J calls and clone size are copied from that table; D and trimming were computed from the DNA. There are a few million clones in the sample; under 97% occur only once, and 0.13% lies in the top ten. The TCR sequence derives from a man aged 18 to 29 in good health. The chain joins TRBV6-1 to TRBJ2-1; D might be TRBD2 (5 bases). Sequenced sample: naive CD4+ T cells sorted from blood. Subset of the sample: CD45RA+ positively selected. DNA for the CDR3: TGTGCCGGCGGGCTTTACAATGAGCAGTTCTTC. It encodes CAGGLYNEQFF.